A selection of T cell receptor beta chains follows, all from one sample in a study of blood T cells in healthy people across ages. TCRdb independently ran MiXCR on the 5' RACE reads; one entry per CDR3 protein. Of about 720,000 distinct CDR3 sequences listed, approximately 22% are singletons. Sequencing was performed on blood. The receptors were gathered from a man between 65 and 85 years old in good health. CDR3s include the opening cysteine and the closing phenylalanine or tryptophan. The D gene is left open where the match is weak. Not all rows give a size; the values are once, few, many and, for expanded clones, a class.

CDR3 length	clone size	V gene	J gene	D gene	CDR3 DNA	CDR3 protein
15	NA	TRBV5-1	TRBJ1-5	NA	TGCGCCAGCAGGCCAGATCCTAGAGAGGATCAGCCCCAGCATTTT	CASRPDPREDQPQHF
15	NA	TRBV5-1	TRBJ2-1	TRBD2	TGCGCCAGCAGCTTGGAGCTAGCGGGAGACCGGGAGCAGTTCTTC	CASSLELAGDREQFF
15	many	TRBV11-2	TRBJ2-1	TRBD1	TGTGCCAGCAGCCGAAGTTCGACAGGGAACAATGAGCAGTTCTTC	CASSRSSTGNNEQFF
13	many	TRBV7-9	TRBJ2-5	NA	TGTGCCAGCAGCTTGGACAGCCAAGAGACCCAGTACTTC	CASSLDSQETQYF
15	few	TRBV6-4	TRBJ1-1	NA	TGTGCCAGCAGTGACTCAGGGCGGGGAGGCACTGAAGCTTTCTTT	CASSDSGRGGTEAFF
15	many	TRBV29-1	TRBJ2-4	NA	TGCAGCGTTGAAGATCGGCTAAATCGGGGGTACATTCAGTACTTC	CSVEDRLNRGYIQYF
14	NA	TRBV10-3	TRBJ2-7	NA	TGTGCCATCAGTCCCCGGGACGGAAACTACGAGCAGTACTTC	CAISPRDGNYEQYF
14	NA	TRBV5-5	TRBJ2-1	TRBD1	TGTGCCAGCAGCTTCCCCGGGACAGCTAATGAGCAGTTCTTC	CASSFPGTANEQFF
15	few	TRBV7-8	TRBJ2-3	NA	TGTGCCAGCAGCTTAGTCGGGGCTCGCACAGATACGCAGTATTTT	CASSLVGARTDTQYF
14	few	TRBV9	TRBJ2-5	TRBD1	TGTGCCAGCAGCAAGGGACAGGGGTTGGAGACCCAGTACTTC	CASSKGQGLETQYF
15	NA	TRBV7-9	TRBJ2-3	NA	TGTGCCAGCAGCTCCTATCAGGATAGCACAGATACGCAGTATTTT	CASSSYQDSTDTQYF
13	NA	TRBV4-2	TRBJ1-2	NA	TGTGCCAGCAGCCAAGACGAGGGTTATCGCTACACCTTC	CASSQDEGYRYTF
16	NA	TRBV10-3	TRBJ2-5	TRBD2	TGTGCCACCAGCAGTACTAGCGGGAGTGGGCAAGAGACCCAGTACTTC	CATSSTSGSGQETQYF
15	NA	TRBV4-3	TRBJ1-1	NA	TGCGCCAGCAGCCAAGAAACGGACCTCTGGACTGAAGCTTTCTTT	CASSQETDLWTEAFF
13	NA	TRBV7-9	TRBJ2-7	TRBD1	TGTGCCAGCCAAGGACAGGGGTACTACGAGCAGTACTTC	CASQGQGYYEQYF
14	NA	TRBV25-1	TRBJ2-7	NA	TGTGCCAGCAGCGCAATTGACAGGACCTACGAGCAGTACTTC	CASSAIDRTYEQYF
12	few	TRBV20-1	TRBJ2-1	NA	TGCAGTGCTCGGGAGATTTACGATGAGCAGTTCTTC	CSAREIYDEQFF
14	NA	TRBV20-1	TRBJ1-5	NA	TGCAGTGCTACGGTCACTACAGGGACCCAGCCCCAGCATTTT	CSATVTTGTQPQHF